Below, 32 T cell receptor beta chains from the same sample are listed, as sequenced in a study of T cells in Graves' hyperthyroidism and ophthalmopathy. RNA transcripts were the template for amplifying TCR beta CDR3 regions. The HTBI primer set served for first-round RT-PCR of the TCR CDR3. TCRdb re-called the multiplex PCR reads through MiXCR, storing one row per CDR3 protein. This sample carries approximately 360,000 distinct CDR3 sequences, about a sixth of them seen once, and the ten largest clones take 28%. Material: blood. All receptors come from a woman between 18 and 30 years old with Graves' hyperthyroidism that later progressed to Graves' ophthalmopathy.

This clonotype was found once. The V call is TRBV10-3, the J call TRBJ2-7; D is possibly TRBD1 (6 bases). Trimming removed 4 bases from V and 0 bases from J, with 10 bases in between. The CDR3 has 14 residues. Germline CDR1 and CDR2: ENHRY and SYGVKD. The chain's CDR3 is CAISGQESSYEQYF. The CDR3 nucleotides are TGTGCCATCAGTGGACAGGAAAGCTCCTACGAGCAGTACTTC.

This chain joins TRBV7-9 and TRBJ1-2; TRBD1 is a possible D gene (6 bases). Per germline, CDR1 SEHNR and CDR2 FQNEAQ (reference sequence). Trimming took 8 bases from V and 4 from J, leaving 20 bases between them. CDR3 length: 15 residues. The CDR3 spells CASGPSGVKGYGYTF. The CDR3 DNA follows: TGTGCCAGCGGACCCTCAGGGGTTAAGGGCTATGGCTACACCTTC.

This clonotype was seen ten or more times. The rearrangement uses TRBV2 and TRBJ2-7; the match to TRBD2 covers 15 bases. The germline gives CDR1 SNHLY, CDR2 FYNNEI. The CDR3 is 16 amino acids. The ends lost 6 bases at V and 7 bases at J; junction bases unmatched: 10. As DNA, the CDR3 is TGTGCCAGCAGCCCTGAGGGACTAGCGGGAGGTGGGGAGCAGTACTTC. This translates into CASSPEGLAGGGEQYF.

CDR3 sequence (DNA): TGTGCCAGCAGTCATTACAGGGCCTACGAGCAGTACTTC. Its translation is CASSHYRAYEQYF. The chain carries TRBV6-2 or TRBV6-3 and TRBJ2-7; tentative D call: TRBD1 (6 bases). The CDR3 consists of 13 residues. CDR1 is MNHEY, CDR2 SVGEGT, per germline. V was trimmed by 5 bases and J by 2 bases, leaving 10 bases between them.

Written as DNA, the CDR3 is TGTGCCAGCAACCAGGGAAACCTCTATAATTCACCCCTCCACTTT. It specifies CASNQGNLYNSPLHF. V gene TRBV28 combines with J gene TRBJ1-6, with a possible D match to TRBD1 (5 bases). The CDR3 is 15 amino acids. Germline V lookup: CDR1 MDHEN, CDR2 SYDVKM. The ends were cut back, 7 bases at V and 3 bases at J, with 13 bases in the middle.

This clonotype came up many times. The rearrangement joins TRBV2 to TRBJ2-7, with D uncertain. Germline V gene sequence: CDR1 SNHLY, CDR2 FYNNEI. CDR3 length equals 11 residues. V dropped 7 bases and J dropped 3 bases, with 7 bases sitting between them. CDR3 bases: TGTGCCAGCACCATAGACTACGAGCAGTACTTC. Its translation: CASTIDYEQYF.

This clonotype was detected only a few times. The chain joins TRBV7-9 to TRBJ2-5; a possible D gene is TRBD1 (6 bases). V was cut by 2 bases and J by 1 base, with 14 bases left in between. The CDR3 totals 16 residues. Germline V gene sequence: CDR1 SEHNR, CDR2 FQNEAQ (reference sequence). The CDR3 protein is CASSLTGQRPQETQYF. The CDR3, as DNA: TGTGCCAGCAGCTTAACCGGACAGCGGCCCCAAGAGACCCAGTACTTC.

This clonotype was recorded at least ten times. The V and J genes are TRBV6-1 and TRBJ1-2; maybe TRBD1 (6 bases). Germline CDR1 and CDR2: MNHNS and SASEGT. Trimming left V 0 bases short and J 4 bases short, with 9 bases between. This CDR3 has 14 amino acids. CDR3 residues: CASSEAGGIYGYTF. DNA for the CDR3: TGTGCCAGCAGTGAAGCCGGGGGCATCTATGGCTACACCTTC.

This clonotype was counted between two and nine times. The V and J genes are TRBV6-5 and TRBJ2-2; 8 bases are shared with TRBD2. Germline V gene sequence: CDR1 MNHEY, CDR2 SVGAGI. The V segment lost 0 bases and the J segment 1 base; nucleotides outside the gene matches: 4. The CDR3 length is 17 residues. CDR3 coding DNA: TGTGCCAGCAGTTACTCGAAACTAGCGGAGAACACCGGGGAGCTGTTTTTT. It specifies CASSYSKLAENTGELFF.

V and J are TRBV7-2 and TRBJ2-2; D uncertain. The germline V and J ends were trimmed by 5 bases and 6 bases, with 7 bases remaining between them. The CDR3 runs 12 residues. Germline CDR1 is SGHTA and CDR2 is FQGNSA. The CDR3 nucleotides are TGTGCCAGCAGCAACCCAGCCGGGGAGCTGTTTTTT. Residues: CASSNPAGELFF.

In this sample, this clonotype turned up many times. The chain is built from TRBV11-2 and TRBJ2-1; D uncertain. Germline CDR1 SGHAT, CDR2 FQNNGV. This CDR3 region has 14 residues. Deletions cut 3 bases from V and 1 base from J, with 7 bases between. CDR3 residues: CASSFLGSYNEQFF. As DNA, the CDR3 is TGTGCCAGCAGCTTCCTAGGATCCTACAATGAGCAGTTCTTC.

This clonotype was detected a few times. The J gene is TRBJ2-2, the V gene TRBV6-5; D perhaps matches TRBD1 (6 bases). The CDR3 spans 13 residues. Trimming took 0 bases from V and 9 from J, leaving 8 bases between them. Germline V lookup: CDR1 MNHEY, CDR2 SVGAGI. DNA for the CDR3: TGTGCCAGCAGTTACTCGAGGGACAGGGAGCTGTTTTTT. This sequence encodes CASSYSRDRELFF.

This clonotype was detected only a few times. This chain joins TRBV6-1 and TRBJ2-7; 15 nucleotides line up with TRBD2. Germline values: CDR1 MNHNS, CDR2 SASEGT. The CDR3 is 16 residues long. V trimming: 3 bases; J trimming: 4 bases; junction bases outside the gene matches: 4. The CDR3 coding sequence is TGTGCCAGCAGTGACCGGGGACTAGCGGGAGGATACGAGCAGTACTTC. As protein: CASSDRGLAGGYEQYF.

This clonotype turned up a few times. This chain connects TRBV5-6 to TRBJ2-7; D may be TRBD1 (6 bases). Germline V lookup: CDR1 SGHDT, CDR2 YYEEEE. CDR3 length: 16 residues. V was clipped by 4 bases and J by 2 bases, with 19 bases between them. CDR3 in DNA: TGTGCCAGCAGCCATAGTACCGACGGGGACACCTACGAGCAGTACTTC. Residues: CASSHSTDGDTYEQYF.

A note on this clonotype: An end of the junction does not agree with germline; a read error may underlie this. The chain combines TRBV28 with TRBJ1-3, with D perhaps TRBD1 (6 bases). This CDR3 is 16 amino acids long. Germline values: CDR1 MDHEN, CDR2 SYDVKM. The CDR3 loop is CANSLSPQGNGNTIYF. DNA for the CDR3: TGTGCCAACAGTTTATCCCCCCAGGGGAATGGAAACACCATATATTTT.

This clonotype was recorded at least ten times. This chain joins TRBV28 and TRBJ2-3; 14 nucleotides line up with TRBD2. The CDR3 sequence is 15 residues long. V lost 3 bases to trimming and J lost 7 bases; unmatched junction nucleotides: 3. The germline gives CDR1 MDHEN, CDR2 SYDVKM. The CDR3 loop is CASSLTSGRAYTQYF. CDR3 sequence (DNA): TGTGCCAGCAGTTTGACTAGCGGGAGGGCTTATACGCAGTATTTT.

V is TRBV7-9 and J is TRBJ2-3; tentatively, D is TRBD1 or TRBD2 (5 bases each). Germline V CDR1 and CDR2: SEHNR, FQNEAQ (reference sequence). The CDR3 covers 14 residues. Trimming removed 4 bases at V and 1 base at J, with 9 bases between. CDR3 residues: CASSSWDGTDTQYF. In DNA, the CDR3 is TGTGCCAGCAGCTCTTGGGACGGCACAGATACGCAGTATTTT.

This clonotype was recorded at least ten times. Here the CDR3 DNA reads TGTGCCAGCACCGACAGGGACTACGAGCAGTACTTC. This gives the protein CASTDRDYEQYF. The rearrangement uses TRBV27 and TRBJ2-7; 7 positions agree with TRBD1. Germline lookup yields CDR1 MNHEY and CDR2 SMNVEV (reference sequence). V lost 7 bases, J lost 3 bases, and 3 bases stayed unmatched. The CDR3 spans 12 residues.

The chain carries TRBV20-1 and TRBJ1-2; D ambiguous. CDR3 size: 13 residues. Germline V lookup: CDR1 DFQATT, CDR2 SNEGSKA (reference sequence). Trimming removed 0 bases at V and 4 bases at J, with 9 bases between. CDR3 protein: CSARDFAGYGYTF. CDR3 nucleotide sequence: TGCAGTGCTAGAGATTTCGCAGGCTATGGCTACACCTTC.

Ten or more counts support this clonotype. The chain is built from TRBV28 and TRBJ2-2; 8 positions match TRBD1. The J segment lost 3 bases and the V segment lost 6 bases, leaving 6 bases of the junction unmatched. Per the germline V gene, CDR1 is MDHEN and CDR2 is SYDVKM. The CDR3 length is 15 residues. CDR3 DNA: TGTGCCAGCAGGACGGACAGGGAGGACACCGGGGAGCTGTTTTTT. Amino acids: CASRTDREDTGELFF.

The DNA for the CDR3 is TGTGCCAGCAGCTTATTCGGGGGGCAGGACACTGAAGCTTTCTTT. It is translated as CASSLFGGQDTEAFF. The chain has TRBV7-9 and TRBJ1-1; possible D gene TRBD1, 6 bases. CDR1 is SEHNR, CDR2 FQNEAQ, per germline (reference sequence). Trimming stripped 2 bases from V and 3 bases from J, with 13 bases between. The CDR3 extends over 15 amino acids.

This clonotype was found many times. V is TRBV5-1 and J is TRBJ2-5; a possible D gene is TRBD1 (5 bases). Trimming cost V 3 bases and J 11 bases, with 11 bases left between them. Germline V gene lookup returns CDR1 SGHRS and CDR2 YFSETQ. CDR3 size: 11 residues. The CDR3 DNA reads TGCGCCAGCAGCTCCCCGCAGGGTCAGTACTTC. This codes for CASSSPQGQYF.

This clonotype was recorded at least ten times. The J gene is TRBJ2-5, the V gene TRBV5-6, with TRBD2 matching over 10 bases. In germline, CDR1 is SGHDT, CDR2 YYEEEE. V was clipped by 0 bases and J by 9 bases; unmatched bases: 5. CDR3 size: 14 residues. The CDR3 nucleotides read TGTGCCAGCAGCTTGGCGGCCGGGACTAGCGCCCAGTACTTC. This gives the protein CASSLAAGTSAQYF. The full variable domain, in which reference TRBV5-6 and TRBJ2-5 provide the parts outside the CDR3, is DAGVTQSPTHLIKTRGQQVTLRCSPKSGHDTVSWYQQALGQGPQFIFQYYEEEERQRGNFPDRFSGHQFPNYSSELNVNALLLGDSALYLCASSLAAGTSAQYFGPGTRLLVL.

The V and J genes are TRBV19 and TRBJ2-3, with a weak D call TRBD2 (6 bases). The V gene lost 1 base and the J gene lost 3 bases, with 11 bases spanning the gap. The CDR3 is 15 amino acids. Germline CDR1 and CDR2: LNHDA and SQIVND (reference sequence). The CDR3 loop is CASSIGTTRTDTQYF. In DNA, the CDR3 is TGTGCCAGTAGTATAGGGACTACACGGACAGATACGCAGTATTTT.

This clonotype was counted a few times. The chain has TRBV20-1 and TRBJ2-1; D may match TRBD1 or TRBD2 (6 bases each). The CDR3 contains 14 residues. V gave up 6 bases and J gave up 1 base, with 13 bases separating them. CDR1 DFQATT and CDR2 SNEGSKA come from the germline V gene (reference sequence). The DNA for the CDR3 is TGCAGTGCCGGGGGCAGGACGTCCTACAATGAGCAGTTCTTC. Translated, it gives CSAGGRTSYNEQFF.

This clonotype was picked up a small number of times. The J gene is TRBJ2-7, the V gene TRBV20-1, with 9 nucleotides matching TRBD1. Germline CDR1 DFQATT, CDR2 SNEGSKA (reference sequence). Trimming at V came to 7 bases and at J to 3 bases, leaving 10 bases not matched to a gene. The CDR3 covers 14 residues. The CDR3 nucleotides read TGCAGTGGAGAGCCGGGACAGGGAATCTACGAGCAGTACTTC. Amino acid sequence: CSGEPGQGIYEQYF.

Note on this clonotype: Since a much larger clone is just one base distant, this may be a read error. CDR3 DNA: TGTGCCAGCAGGGGAACACCCTGCGAGCAGTACTTC. Translation: CASRGTPCEQYF. This chain joins TRBV6-1 and TRBJ2-7; the D is unclear. The V gene lost 6 bases and the J gene lost 6 bases, with 12 bases spanning the gap. The CDR3 contains 12 residues. Germline assignment: CDR1 MNHNS and CDR2 SASEGT.

V gene TRBV5-1 combines with J gene TRBJ2-1, with a tentative D call TRBD2 (6 bases). The germline V gene has CDR1 SGHRS and CDR2 YFSETQ. The CDR3 sequence is 16 residues long. With 0 bases removed from V and 0 bases from J, the gap between germline ends came to 10 bases. The CDR3 DNA is TGCGCCAGCAGCTTGGCCGGGGGAGGCTCCTACAATGAGCAGTTCTTC. Encoded protein: CASSLAGGGSYNEQFF.

In this sample, this clonotype turned up many times. The chain employs TRBV6-5 and TRBJ2-7; no clear D. Trimming left V 0 bases short and J 1 base short, with 4 bases between. The CDR3 runs to 13 residues. The V gene's germline CDR1 is MNHEY and CDR2 SVGAGI. DNA for the CDR3: TGTGCCAGCAGTTACTCGGAATCCTACGAGCAGTACTTC. Translated: CASSYSESYEQYF.

There are many counts of this clonotype. The chain links TRBV7-3 to TRBJ2-2; no reliable D call. The germline V and J ends were trimmed by 6 bases and 2 bases, with 10 bases remaining between them. Germline V gene sequence: CDR1 SGHTA, CDR2 FQGTGA. The CDR3 totals 14 residues. The CDR3 DNA follows: TGTGCCAGCAGACCCGACGGAAACACCGGGGAGCTGTTTTTT. Its translation is CASRPDGNTGELFF.

The V and J genes are TRBV20-1 and TRBJ2-1; D may be TRBD1 (5 bases). The CDR3 contains 11 residues. V lost 6 bases, J lost 8 bases, and 11 bases lay in between. Germline CDR1 and CDR2: DFQATT and SNEGSKA (reference sequence). DNA of the CDR3: TGCAGTGCCCTCCAGGGTCATGAGCAGTTCTTC. Its translation is CSALQGHEQFF.

The sample holds a few counts of this clonotype. The chain employs TRBV7-8 and TRBJ2-3; D is perhaps TRBD2 (5 bases). This CDR3 has 15 amino acids. CDR1 is SGHVS, CDR2 FQNEAQ, per germline. Deletions cut 1 base from V and 5 bases from J, with 13 bases between. The CDR3 DNA reads as TGTGCCAGCAGCTTAGAAGGGCTAGCCAGAGATACGCAGTATTTT. This sequence encodes CASSLEGLARDTQYF.